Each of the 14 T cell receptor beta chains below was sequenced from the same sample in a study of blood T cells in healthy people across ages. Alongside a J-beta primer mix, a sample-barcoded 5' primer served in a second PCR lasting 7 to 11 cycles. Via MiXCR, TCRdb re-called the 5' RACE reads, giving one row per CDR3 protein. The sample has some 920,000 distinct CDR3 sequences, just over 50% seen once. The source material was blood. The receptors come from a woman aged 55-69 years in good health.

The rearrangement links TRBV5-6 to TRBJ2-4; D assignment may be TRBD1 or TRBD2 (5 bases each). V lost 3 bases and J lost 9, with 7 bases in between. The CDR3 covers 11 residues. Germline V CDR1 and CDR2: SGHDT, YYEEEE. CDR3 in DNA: TGTGCCAGCAGCTATGGGACCATTCAGTACTTC. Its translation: CASSYGTIQYF.

CDR3 bases: TGTGCCAGCAGCCGCGGGACTAGCGGGAATCAGTTCTTC. Translating it yields CASSRGTSGNQFF. V usage is TRBV7-2 and J usage is TRBJ2-1; TRBD2 aligns across 13 bases. CDR1 SGHTA and CDR2 FQGNSA come from the germline V gene. V lost 5 bases to trimming and J lost 13 bases; unmatched junction nucleotides: 5. The CDR3 sequence is 13 residues long.

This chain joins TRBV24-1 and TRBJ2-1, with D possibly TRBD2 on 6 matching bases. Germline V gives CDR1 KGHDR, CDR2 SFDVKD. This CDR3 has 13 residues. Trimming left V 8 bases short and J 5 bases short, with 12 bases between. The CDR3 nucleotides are TGTGCCACCATCGGGCGGGGCCACAATGAGCAGTTCTTC. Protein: CATIGRGHNEQFF.

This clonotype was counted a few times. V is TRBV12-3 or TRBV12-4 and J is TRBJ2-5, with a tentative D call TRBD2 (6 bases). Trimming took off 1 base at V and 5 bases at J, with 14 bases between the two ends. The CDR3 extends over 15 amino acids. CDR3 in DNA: TGTGCCAGCAGTTTAGTTGGCGGGGTGATCGAGACCCAGTACTTC. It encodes CASSLVGGVIETQYF.

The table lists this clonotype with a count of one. The CDR3 nucleotides are TGCAGTGCTAGTTGGGACAGGACCTACGAGCAGTACTTC. Amino acid sequence: CSASWDRTYEQYF. This chain joins TRBV20-1 and TRBJ2-7; 8 bases are a match to TRBD1. This CDR3 region has 13 residues. Per germline, CDR1 DFQATT and CDR2 SNEGSKA (reference sequence). V was clipped by 3 bases and J by 2 bases; unmatched bases: 3.

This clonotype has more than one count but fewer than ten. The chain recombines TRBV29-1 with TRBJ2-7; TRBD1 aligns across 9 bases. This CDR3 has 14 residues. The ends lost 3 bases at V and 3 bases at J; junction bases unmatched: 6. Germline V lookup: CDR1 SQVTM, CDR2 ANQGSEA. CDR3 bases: TGCAGCGTTGATTCGGGACAGGGCGTCTACGAGCAGTACTTC. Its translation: CSVDSGQGVYEQYF.

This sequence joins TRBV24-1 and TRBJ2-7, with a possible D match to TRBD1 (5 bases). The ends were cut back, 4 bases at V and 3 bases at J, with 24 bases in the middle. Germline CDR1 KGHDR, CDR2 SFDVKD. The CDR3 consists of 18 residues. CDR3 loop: CATSEAKTRDSQCYEQYF. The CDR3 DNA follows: TGTGCCACCAGTGAAGCTAAAACCAGGGATAGTCAATGCTACGAGCAGTACTTC.

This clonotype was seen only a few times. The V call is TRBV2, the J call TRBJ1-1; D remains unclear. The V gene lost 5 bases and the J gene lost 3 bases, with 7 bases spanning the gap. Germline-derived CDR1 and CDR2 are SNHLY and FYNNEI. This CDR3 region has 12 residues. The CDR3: CASSPGYTEAFF. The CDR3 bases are TGTGCCAGCAGTCCAGGTTACACTGAAGCTTTCTTT.

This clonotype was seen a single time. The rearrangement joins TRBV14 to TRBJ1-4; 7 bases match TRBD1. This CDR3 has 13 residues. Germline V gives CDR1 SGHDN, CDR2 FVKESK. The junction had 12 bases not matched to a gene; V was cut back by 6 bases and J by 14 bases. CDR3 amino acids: CASSQLTGPGLFF. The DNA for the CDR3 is TGTGCCAGCAGTCAGCTGACAGGGCCCGGTCTGTTTTTT.

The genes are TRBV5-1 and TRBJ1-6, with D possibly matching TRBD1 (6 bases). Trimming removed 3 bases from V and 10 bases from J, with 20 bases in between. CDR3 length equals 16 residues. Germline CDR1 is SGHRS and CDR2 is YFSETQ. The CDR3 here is CASSSWNGTRGSPLHF. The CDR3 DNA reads TGCGCCAGCAGCTCCTGGAACGGGACCAGGGGATCACCCCTCCACTTT. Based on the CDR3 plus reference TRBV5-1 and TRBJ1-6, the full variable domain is KAGVTQTPRYLIKTRGQQVTLSCSPISGHRSVSWYQQTPGQGLQFLFEYFSETQRNKGNFPGRFSGRQFSNSRSEMNVSTLELGDSALYLCASSSWNGTRGSPLHFGNGTRLTVT.

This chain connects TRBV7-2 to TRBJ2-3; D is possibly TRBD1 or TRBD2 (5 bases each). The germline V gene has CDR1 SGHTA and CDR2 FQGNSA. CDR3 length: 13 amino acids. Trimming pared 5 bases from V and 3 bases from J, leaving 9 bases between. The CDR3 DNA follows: TGTGCCAGCAGCCCGGGACGAACAGATACGCAGTATTTT. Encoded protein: CASSPGRTDTQYF. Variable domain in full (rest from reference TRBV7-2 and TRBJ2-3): GAGVSQSPSNKVTEKGKDVELRCDPISGHTALYWYRQSLGQGLEFLIYFQGNSAPDKSGLPSDRFSAERTGGSVSTLTIQRTQQEDSAVYLCASSPGRTDTQYFGPGTRLTVL.

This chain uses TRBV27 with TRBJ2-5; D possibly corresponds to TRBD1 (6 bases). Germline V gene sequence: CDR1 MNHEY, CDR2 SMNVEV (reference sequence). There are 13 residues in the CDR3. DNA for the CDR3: TGTGCGATCTCTAACCGGGACACAGAGACCCAGTACTTC. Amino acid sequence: CAISNRDTETQYF.

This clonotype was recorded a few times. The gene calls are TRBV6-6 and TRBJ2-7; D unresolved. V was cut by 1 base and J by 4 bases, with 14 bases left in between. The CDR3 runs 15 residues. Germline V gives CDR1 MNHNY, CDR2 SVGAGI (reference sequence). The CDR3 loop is CASSYYRARSYEQYF. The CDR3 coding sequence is TGTGCCAGCAGTTACTATAGGGCCAGGAGTTACGAGCAGTACTTC.

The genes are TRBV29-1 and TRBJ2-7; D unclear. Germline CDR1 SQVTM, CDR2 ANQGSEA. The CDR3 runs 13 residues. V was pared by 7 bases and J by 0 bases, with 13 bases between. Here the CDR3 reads CSAPSKDSYEQYF. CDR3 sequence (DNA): TGCAGCGCTCCCTCCAAGGACTCCTACGAGCAGTACTTC.